Following are 6 T cell receptor beta chains from one sample sequenced in a study of blood T cells in healthy people across ages. The use of a sample-barcoded 5' primer and a J-beta primer mix characterized a second PCR of about 7 to 12 cycles. TCRdb itself ran the 5' RACE reads through MiXCR, one entry per CDR3 protein. The sample contains 800,000 to 950,000 distinct CDR3 sequences, 25% to 30% of which appear only once. The sample was also linked to a second study, of T cells of mothers and their children.

Sequenced material: blood. Receptors were obtained from a middle-aged woman in good health.

CDR3 residues: CASSLVTGRRAANYGYTF. The CDR3 region has the DNA TGTGCCAGCAGCTTAGTTACTGGTCGCAGGGCAGCTAACTATGGCTACACCTTC. The rearrangement joins TRBV7-2 to TRBJ1-2, with a tentative D call TRBD1 (5 bases). Trimming cost V 1 base and J 0 bases, with 18 bases left between them. CDR3 length equals 18 residues. CDR1 SGHTA and CDR2 FQGNSA come from the germline V gene.

For the CDR3, the DNA is TGCGCCAGCAGCGGAGGGACAGGGACGAGCACTGAAGCTTTCTTT. Encoded protein: CASSGGTGTSTEAFF. This chain uses TRBV5-1 with TRBJ1-1, with 9 bases lining up with TRBD1. There are 15 residues in the CDR3. J was trimmed by 4 bases and V by 4 bases; bases with no gene match: 8. CDR1 and CDR2 (germline): SGHRS, YFSETQ.

In this sample, this clonotype turned up a few times. The chain recombines TRBV24-1 with TRBJ2-5; 7 bases fit TRBD1. V lost 4 bases, J lost 5 bases, and 9 bases stayed unmatched. In germline, CDR1 is KGHDR, CDR2 SFDVKD. The CDR3 length is 15 residues. In DNA form, the CDR3 reads TGTGCCACCAGTGAGCCACACAGGGGACCGGAGACCCAGTACTTC. It is translated as CATSEPHRGPETQYF.

The V gene is TRBV3-1, the J gene TRBJ1-1; no clear D. Germline lookup yields CDR1 LGHDT and CDR2 YNNKEL (reference sequence). Trimming pared 4 bases from V and 2 bases from J, leaving 17 bases between. This CDR3 contains 16 residues. CDR3 amino acids: CASSPKTSTVNTEAFF. The CDR3 DNA is TGTGCCAGCAGCCCGAAGACATCCACAGTAAACACTGAAGCTTTCTTT.

This clonotype was counted at least ten times. J is TRBJ2-7 and V is TRBV19; D not certain. The CDR3 length is 17 residues. Germline assignment: CDR1 LNHDA and CDR2 SQIVND (reference sequence). Trimming stripped 1 base from V and 0 bases from J, with 16 bases between. The DNA for the CDR3 is TGTGCCAGTAGTATAGGGATAAGAGGCCATTCCTCCTACGAGCAGTACTTC. Its translation: CASSIGIRGHSSYEQYF.

This chain uses TRBV4-3 with TRBJ2-1; 8 nucleotides align to TRBD1. V lost 4 bases to trimming and J lost 3 bases; unmatched junction nucleotides: 8. CDR1 is LGHNA, CDR2 YSLEER, per germline. The CDR3 runs to 16 residues. The CDR3 region is CASSPTQGARYNEQFF. In nucleotides, the CDR3 is TGCGCCAGCAGCCCCACCCAGGGGGCGCGCTACAATGAGCAGTTCTTC.